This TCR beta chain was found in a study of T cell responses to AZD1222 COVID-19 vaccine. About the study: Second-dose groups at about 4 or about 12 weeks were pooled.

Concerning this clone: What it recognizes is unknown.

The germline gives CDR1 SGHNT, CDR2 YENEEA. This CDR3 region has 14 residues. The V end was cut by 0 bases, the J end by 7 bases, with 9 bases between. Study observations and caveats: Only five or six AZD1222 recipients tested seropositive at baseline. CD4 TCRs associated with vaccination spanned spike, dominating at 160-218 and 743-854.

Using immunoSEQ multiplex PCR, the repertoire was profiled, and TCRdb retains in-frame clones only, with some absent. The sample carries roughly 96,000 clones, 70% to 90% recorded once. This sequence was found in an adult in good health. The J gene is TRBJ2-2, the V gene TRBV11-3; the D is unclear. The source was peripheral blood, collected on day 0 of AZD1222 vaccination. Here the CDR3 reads CASSLDTAFGELFF. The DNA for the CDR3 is TGTGCCAGCAGCTTAGATACGGCTTTCGGGGAGCTGTTTTTT.